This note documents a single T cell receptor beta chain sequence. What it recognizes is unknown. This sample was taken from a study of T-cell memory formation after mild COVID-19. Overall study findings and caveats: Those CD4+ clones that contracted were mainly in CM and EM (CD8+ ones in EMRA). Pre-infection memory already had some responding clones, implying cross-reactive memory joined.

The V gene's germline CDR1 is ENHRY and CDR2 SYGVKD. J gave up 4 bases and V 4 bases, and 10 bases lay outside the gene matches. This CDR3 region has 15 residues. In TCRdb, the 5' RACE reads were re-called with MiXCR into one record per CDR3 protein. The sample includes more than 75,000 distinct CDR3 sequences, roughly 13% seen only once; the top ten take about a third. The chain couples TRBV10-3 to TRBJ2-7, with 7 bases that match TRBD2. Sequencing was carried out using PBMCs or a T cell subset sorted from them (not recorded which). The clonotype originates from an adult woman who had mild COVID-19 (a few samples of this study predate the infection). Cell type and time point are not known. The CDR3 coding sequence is TGTGCCATCAGTGCACAAGGACTAGGGGAGTACGAGCAGTACTTC. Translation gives CAISAQGLGEYEQYF.